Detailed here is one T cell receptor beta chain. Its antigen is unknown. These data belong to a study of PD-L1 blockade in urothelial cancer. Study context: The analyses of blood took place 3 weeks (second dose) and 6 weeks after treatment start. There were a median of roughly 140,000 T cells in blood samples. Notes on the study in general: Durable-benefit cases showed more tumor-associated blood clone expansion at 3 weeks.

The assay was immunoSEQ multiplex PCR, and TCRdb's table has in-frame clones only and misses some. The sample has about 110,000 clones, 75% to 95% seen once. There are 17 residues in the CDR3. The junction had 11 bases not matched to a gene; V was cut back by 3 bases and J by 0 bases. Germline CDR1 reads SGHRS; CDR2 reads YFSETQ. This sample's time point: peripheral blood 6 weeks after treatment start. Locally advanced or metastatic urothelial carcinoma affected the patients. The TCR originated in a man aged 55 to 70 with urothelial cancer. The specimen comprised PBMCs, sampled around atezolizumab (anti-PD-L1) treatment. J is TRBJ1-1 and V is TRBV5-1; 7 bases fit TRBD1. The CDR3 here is CASSSSGTEFLNTEAFF. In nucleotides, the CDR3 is TGCGCCAGCAGCTCCTCCGGGACAGAGTTCCTGAACACTGAAGCTTTCTTT.